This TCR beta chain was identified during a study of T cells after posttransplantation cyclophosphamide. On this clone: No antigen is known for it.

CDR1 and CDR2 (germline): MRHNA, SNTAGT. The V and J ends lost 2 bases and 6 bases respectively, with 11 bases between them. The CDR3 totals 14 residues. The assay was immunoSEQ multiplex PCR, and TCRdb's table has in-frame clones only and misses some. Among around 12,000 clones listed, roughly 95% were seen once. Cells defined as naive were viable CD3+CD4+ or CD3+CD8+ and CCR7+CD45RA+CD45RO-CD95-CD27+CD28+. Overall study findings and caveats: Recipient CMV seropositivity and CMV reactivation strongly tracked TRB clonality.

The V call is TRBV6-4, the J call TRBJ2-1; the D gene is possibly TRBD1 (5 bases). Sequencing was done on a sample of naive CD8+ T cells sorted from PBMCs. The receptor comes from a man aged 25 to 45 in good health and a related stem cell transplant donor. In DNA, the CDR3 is TGTGCCAGCAGTGACGGCCAGGGTTTCAATGAGCAGTTCTTC. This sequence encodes CASSDGQGFNEQFF.